The 10 T cell receptor beta chains presented below share a single source sample, sequenced in a study of cytomegalovirus exposure and HLA in healthy donors. Primers included in the PCR were 60 Vbeta and 13 Jbeta primers. TCRdb's copy holds only in-frame clones and misses some; the assay was immunoSEQ multiplex PCR. This sample's clone table lists around 150,000 clones. The sequenced sample consisted of PBMCs. The receptors stem from a man aged 35-49 years in good health and CMV-seronegative.

V usage is TRBV6-1 and J usage is TRBJ1-2, with D tentatively TRBD1 (6 bases). V lost 2 bases and J lost 8, with 15 bases in between. Germline V gives CDR1 MNHNS, CDR2 SASEGT. This CDR3 is built from 14 residues. The CDR3 DNA follows: TGTGCCAGCAGTGAACACAGGGTCTCACGCGGCTACACCTTC. Translating gives CASSEHRVSRGYTF.

The chain couples TRBV2 to TRBJ1-6; D gene uncertain. The germline CDR1 and CDR2 sequences are SNHLY and FYNNEI. The CDR3 extends over 14 amino acids. Trimming left V 1 base short and J 6 bases short, with 7 bases between. The CDR3 here is CASSEGEFNSPLHF. CDR3 coding DNA: TGTGCCAGCAGTGAAGGGGAGTTTAATTCACCCCTCCACTTT.

The rearrangement links TRBV2 to TRBJ1-2; 11 bases are a match to TRBD1. V was pared by 11 bases and J by 7 bases, with 9 bases of the junction left unmatched. CDR3 size: 13 residues. The germline V gene has CDR1 SNHLY and CDR2 FYNNEI. DNA for the CDR3: TGTGCCTGCCTTGGACAGGGGGCGTCTGGCTACACCTTC. Protein product: CACLGQGASGYTF.

The chain recombines TRBV7-2 with TRBJ2-2; 7 positions agree with TRBD1. The CDR3 has 14 amino acids. The germline gives CDR1 SGHTA, CDR2 FQGNSA. V dropped 8 bases and J dropped 5; count of bases not matched to a gene: 8. The CDR3 protein is CASGRDRGTGELFF. CDR3 DNA sequence: TGTGCCAGCGGTAGGGACAGAGGGACCGGGGAGCTGTTTTTT.

The V call is TRBV11-2, the J call TRBJ1-6; tentative D call: TRBD1 (5 bases). V was shortened by 5 bases and J by 6 bases, with 11 bases between the two germline ends. Per the germline V gene, CDR1 is SGHAT and CDR2 is FQNNGV. The CDR3 runs 14 residues. CDR3 DNA: TGTGCCAGCAGCCCGGGACTGATTAATTCACCCCTCCACTTT. Its translation is CASSPGLINSPLHF.

V is TRBV11-3 and J is TRBJ1-1; 9 bases are a match to TRBD1. Germline CDR1 reads SGHNT; CDR2 reads YENEEA. The CDR3 has 14 residues. V lost 2 bases to trimming and J lost 5 bases; unmatched junction nucleotides: 3. The CDR3 sequence is CASSLRTGDTEAFF. DNA of the CDR3: TGTGCCAGCAGCTTAAGGACAGGGGATACTGAAGCTTTCTTT. Looking up the rest from reference TRBV11-3 and TRBJ1-1 gives the full variable domain: EAGVVQSPRYKIIEKKQPVAFWCNPISGHNTLYWYLQNLGQGPELLIRYENEEAVDDSQLPKDRFSAERLKGVDSTLKIQPAELGDSAVYLCASSLRTGDTEAFFGQGTRLTVV.

The chain combines TRBV27 with TRBJ2-7; TRBD1 matches 9 bases. V shed 3 bases, J shed 0 bases, and the junction held 6 bases outside the gene matches. Germline V gene sequence: CDR1 MNHEY, CDR2 SMNVEV (reference sequence). The CDR3 covers 16 residues. The CDR3 is CASSFLGQGTSYEQYF. CDR3 sequence (DNA): TGTGCCAGCAGTTTCCTCGGACAGGGGACCTCCTACGAGCAGTACTTC.

This chain joins TRBV7-6 and TRBJ2-5; 9 bases agree with TRBD2. With the DNA end fitting TRBJ2-7 better, the J assignment may be wrong. Per germline, CDR1 SGHVS and CDR2 FNYEAQ. CDR3 size: 17 residues. The CDR3 sequence: CASSLSSGGDPSYEQYF. The CDR3 DNA reads as TGTGCCAGCAGCTTAAGTAGCGGGGGTGACCCCTCCTACGAGCAGTACTTC.

J is TRBJ2-1 and V is TRBV6-4, with a tentative D call TRBD2 (7 bases). This CDR3 is 17 amino acids long. Germline V lookup: CDR1 MRHNA, CDR2 SNTAGT. The V and J ends lost 0 bases and 6 bases respectively, with 18 bases between them. CDR3 loop: CASSDSRGRGGSNEQFF. CDR3 bases: TGTGCCAGCAGTGACTCGAGGGGCAGGGGAGGGAGCAATGAGCAGTTCTTC.

J is TRBJ2-5 and V is TRBV15; tentative D call: TRBD2 (6 bases). The CDR3 loop spans 15 amino acids. The V gene lost 0 bases and the J gene lost 4 bases, with 12 bases spanning the gap. The germline V gene encodes CDR1 LNHNV and CDR2 YYDKDF (reference sequence). As DNA, the CDR3 is TGTGCCACCAGCAGAGATCTAGGAGGGATAGAGACCCAGTACTTC. It codes for CATSRDLGGIETQYF.